Described below is a single T cell receptor beta chain sequence and its context. In Seattle, patients joined the study during active infection and were tracked longitudinally. These data are taken from a study of blood T cell repertoires in COVID-19. Study at large: In each case, the material was cDNA or gDNA derived from T cells, B-cell-depleted T cells, or PBMCs.

Original analysis: Reference gene primer amplification gave nucleated cell count estimates. Method: immunoSEQ multiplex PCR; TCRdb's copy keeps in-frame clones and lacks some. D and trimming come from the DNA, and the V and J calls and clone size come from that table. The sample holds about 480,000 clones, around 90% seen once. The length of the CDR3 is 14 residues. Input material: peripheral blood. V gene TRBV21-1 combines with J gene TRBJ2-1; the table gives TRBD1 as D, unverified against the DNA. TRBV21-1 is a known pseudogene. The TCR sequence derives from a woman aged 45-60 years with COVID-19, enrolled during active disease. The CDR3 bases are TGTGCCAGCAGCAACTTCCAGGGGGGCAATGAGCAGTTCTTC. The encoded protein is CASSNFQGGNEQFF.